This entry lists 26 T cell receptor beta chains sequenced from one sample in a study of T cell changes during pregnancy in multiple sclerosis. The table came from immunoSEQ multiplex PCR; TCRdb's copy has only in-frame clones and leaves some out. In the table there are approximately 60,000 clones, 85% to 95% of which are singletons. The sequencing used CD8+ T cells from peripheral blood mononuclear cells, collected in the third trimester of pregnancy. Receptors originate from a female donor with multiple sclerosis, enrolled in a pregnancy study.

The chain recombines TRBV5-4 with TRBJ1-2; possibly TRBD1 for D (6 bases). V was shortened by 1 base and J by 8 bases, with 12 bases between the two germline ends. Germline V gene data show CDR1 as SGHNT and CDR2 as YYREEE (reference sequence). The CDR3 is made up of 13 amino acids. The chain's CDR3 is CASSLTGLGGYTF. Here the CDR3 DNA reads TGTGCCAGCAGCTTGACAGGGCTTGGCGGCTACACCTTC.

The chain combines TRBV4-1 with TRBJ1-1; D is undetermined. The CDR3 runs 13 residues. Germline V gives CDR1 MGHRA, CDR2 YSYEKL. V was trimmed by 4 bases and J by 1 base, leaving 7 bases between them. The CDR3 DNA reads TGCGCCAGCAGCCTGGGCGAGAACACTGAAGCTTTCTTT. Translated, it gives CASSLGENTEAFF.

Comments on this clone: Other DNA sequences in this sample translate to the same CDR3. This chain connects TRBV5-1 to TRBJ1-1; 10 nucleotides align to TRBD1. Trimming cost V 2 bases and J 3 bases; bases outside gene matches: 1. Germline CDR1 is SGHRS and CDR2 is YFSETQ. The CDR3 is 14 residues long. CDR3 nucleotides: TGCGCCAGCAGCTTAGGGACAGGGGACACTGAAGCTTTCTTT. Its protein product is CASSLGTGDTEAFF. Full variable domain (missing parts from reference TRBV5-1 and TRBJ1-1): KAGVTQTPRYLIKTRGQQVTLSCSPISGHRSVSWYQQTPGQGLQFLFEYFSETQRNKGNFPGRFSGRQFSNSRSEMNVSTLELGDSALYLCASSLGTGDTEAFFGQGTRLTVV.

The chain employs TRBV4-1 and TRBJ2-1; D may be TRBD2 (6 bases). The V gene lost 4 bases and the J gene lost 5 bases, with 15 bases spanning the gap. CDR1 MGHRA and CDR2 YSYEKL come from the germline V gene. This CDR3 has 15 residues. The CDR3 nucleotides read TGCGCCAGCAGCCCTCGACACGGCGGGAACAATGAGCAGTTCTTC. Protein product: CASSPRHGGNNEQFF.

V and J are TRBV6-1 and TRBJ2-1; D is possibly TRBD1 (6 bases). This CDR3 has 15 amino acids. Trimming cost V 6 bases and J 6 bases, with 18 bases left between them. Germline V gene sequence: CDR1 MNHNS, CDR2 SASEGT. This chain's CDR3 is CASRVLKGESNEQFF. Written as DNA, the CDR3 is TGTGCCAGCAGGGTACTAAAGGGGGAATCCAATGAGCAGTTCTTC.

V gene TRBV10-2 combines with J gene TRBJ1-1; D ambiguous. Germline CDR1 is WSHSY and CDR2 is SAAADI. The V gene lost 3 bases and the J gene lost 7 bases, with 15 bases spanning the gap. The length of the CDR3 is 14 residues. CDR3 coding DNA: TGCGCCAGCAGTGATATCGGAGGGTTGAATGAAGCTTTCTTT. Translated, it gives CASSDIGGLNEAFF.

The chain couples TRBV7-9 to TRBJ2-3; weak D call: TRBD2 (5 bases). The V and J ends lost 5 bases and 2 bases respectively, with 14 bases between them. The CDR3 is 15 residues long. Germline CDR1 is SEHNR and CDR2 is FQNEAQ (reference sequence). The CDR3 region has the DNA TGTGCCAGCAGCCCTGGACTGGACCACACAGATACGCAGTATTTT. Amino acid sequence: CASSPGLDHTDTQYF.

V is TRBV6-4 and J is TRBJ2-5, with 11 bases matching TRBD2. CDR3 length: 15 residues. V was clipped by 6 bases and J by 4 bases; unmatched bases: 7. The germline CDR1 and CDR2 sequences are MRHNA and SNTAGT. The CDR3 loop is CASSRLAGRGETQYF. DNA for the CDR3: TGTGCCAGCAGCCGACTAGCGGGGAGGGGAGAGACCCAGTACTTC.

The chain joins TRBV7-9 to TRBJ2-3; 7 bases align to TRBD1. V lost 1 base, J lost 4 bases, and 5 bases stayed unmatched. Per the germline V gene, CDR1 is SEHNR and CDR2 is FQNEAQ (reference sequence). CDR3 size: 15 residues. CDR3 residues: CASSLGGQASDTQYF. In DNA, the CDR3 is TGTGCCAGCAGCTTAGGAGGACAGGCGTCAGATACGCAGTATTTT. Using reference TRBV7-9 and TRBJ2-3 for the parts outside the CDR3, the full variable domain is DTGVSQNPRHKITKRGQNVTFRCDPISEHNRLYWYRQTLGQGPEFLTYFQNEAQLEKSRLLSDRFSAERPKGSFSTLEIQRTEQGDSAMYLCASSLGGQASDTQYFGPGTRLTVL.

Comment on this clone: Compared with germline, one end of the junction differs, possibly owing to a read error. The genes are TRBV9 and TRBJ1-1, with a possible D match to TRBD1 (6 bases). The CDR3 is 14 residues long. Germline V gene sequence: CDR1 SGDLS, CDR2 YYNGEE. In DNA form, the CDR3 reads TGTGCCAGCAGCGTAGAGCCAGGGGTCCCTGAAACTTTCTTT. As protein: CASSVEPGVPETFF.

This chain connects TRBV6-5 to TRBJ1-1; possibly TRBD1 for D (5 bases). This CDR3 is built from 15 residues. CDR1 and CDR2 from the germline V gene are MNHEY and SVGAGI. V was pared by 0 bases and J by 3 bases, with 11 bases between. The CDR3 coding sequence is TGTGCCAGCAGTTACTCGAGCAGGGCGTACACTGAAGCTTTCTTT. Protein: CASSYSSRAYTEAFF.

The CDR3 sequence is CASSSPDKGRYEQYF. The CDR3 nucleotides are TGCGCCAGCAGCTCCCCGGATAAGGGGAGGTACGAGCAGTACTTC. This chain links TRBV5-1 with TRBJ2-5; possibly TRBD2 for D (6 bases). The closer fit of TRBJ2-7 to the DNA end suggests the J call may be wrong. CDR3 length: 15 amino acids. Germline assignment: CDR1 SGHRS and CDR2 YFSETQ.

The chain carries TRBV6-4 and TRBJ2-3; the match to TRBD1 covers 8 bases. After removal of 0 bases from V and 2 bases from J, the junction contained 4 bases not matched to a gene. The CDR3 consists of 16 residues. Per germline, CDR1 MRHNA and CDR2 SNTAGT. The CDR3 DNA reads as TGTGCCAGCAGTGACTCCGGGACAGGTCACACAGATACGCAGTATTTT. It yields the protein CASSDSGTGHTDTQYF.

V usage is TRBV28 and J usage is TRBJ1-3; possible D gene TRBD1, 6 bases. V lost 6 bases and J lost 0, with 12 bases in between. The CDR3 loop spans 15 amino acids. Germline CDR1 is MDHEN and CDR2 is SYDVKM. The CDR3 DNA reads TGTGCCAGCAGCCCGGGACAAATCTCTGGAAACACCATATATTTT. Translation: CASSPGQISGNTIYF.

The CDR3 is CASTRGLAALRGTQYF. The DNA for the CDR3 is TGTGCCAGCACAAGGGGACTAGCGGCGCTGAGGGGTACGCAGTATTTT. This chain uses TRBV11-2 with TRBJ2-3; TRBD2 matches at 11 bases. V shed 7 bases and J 8 bases; nucleotides not matched to a gene: 14. The germline CDR1 and CDR2 sequences are SGHAT and FQNNGV. The CDR3 extends over 16 amino acids.

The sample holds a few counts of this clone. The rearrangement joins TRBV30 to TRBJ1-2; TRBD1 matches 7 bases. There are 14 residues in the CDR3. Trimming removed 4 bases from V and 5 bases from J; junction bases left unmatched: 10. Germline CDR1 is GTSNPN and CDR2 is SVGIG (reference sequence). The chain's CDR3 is CAWKGQWDLYGYTF. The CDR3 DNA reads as TGTGCCTGGAAGGGACAGTGGGATTTGTATGGCTACACCTTC. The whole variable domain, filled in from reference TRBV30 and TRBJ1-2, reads SQTIHQWPATLVQPVGSPLSLECTVEGTSNPNLYWYRQAAGRGLQLLFYSVGIGQISSEVPQNLSASRPQDRQFILSSKKLLLSDSGFYLCAWKGQWDLYGYTFGSGTRLTVV.

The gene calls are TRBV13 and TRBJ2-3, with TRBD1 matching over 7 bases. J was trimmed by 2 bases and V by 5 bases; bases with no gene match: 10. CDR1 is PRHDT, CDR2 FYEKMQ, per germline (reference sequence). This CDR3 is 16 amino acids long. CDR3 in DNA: TGTGCCAGCAGCCCACAACAGGGGCCCCACACAGATACGCAGTATTTT. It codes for CASSPQQGPHTDTQYF.

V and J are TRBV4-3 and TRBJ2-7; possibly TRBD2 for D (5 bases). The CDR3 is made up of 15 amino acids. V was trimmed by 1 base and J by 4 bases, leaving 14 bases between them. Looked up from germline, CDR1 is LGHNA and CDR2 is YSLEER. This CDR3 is CASSQGSSPSYEQYF. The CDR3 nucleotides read TGCGCCAGCAGCCAAGGCTCTAGCCCTTCTTACGAGCAGTACTTC.

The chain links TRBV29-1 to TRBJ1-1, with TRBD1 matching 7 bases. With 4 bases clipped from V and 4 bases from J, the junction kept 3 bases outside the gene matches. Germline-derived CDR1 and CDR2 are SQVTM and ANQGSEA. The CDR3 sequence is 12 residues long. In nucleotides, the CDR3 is TGCAGCGTTGGTGAGGGGGCCACTGAAGCTTTCTTT. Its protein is CSVGEGATEAFF.

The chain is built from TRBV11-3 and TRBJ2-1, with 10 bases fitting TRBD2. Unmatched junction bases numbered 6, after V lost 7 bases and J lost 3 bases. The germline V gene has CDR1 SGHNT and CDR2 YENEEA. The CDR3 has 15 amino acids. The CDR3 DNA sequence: TGTGCCAGCACCCAATCTAGCGGGAGCTACAATGAGCAGTTCTTC. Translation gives CASTQSSGSYNEQFF. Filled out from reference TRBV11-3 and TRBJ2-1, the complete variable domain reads EAGVVQSPRYKIIEKKQPVAFWCNPISGHNTLYWYLQNLGQGPELLIRYENEEAVDDSQLPKDRFSAERLKGVDSTLKIQPAELGDSAVYLCASTQSSGSYNEQFFGPGTRLTVL.

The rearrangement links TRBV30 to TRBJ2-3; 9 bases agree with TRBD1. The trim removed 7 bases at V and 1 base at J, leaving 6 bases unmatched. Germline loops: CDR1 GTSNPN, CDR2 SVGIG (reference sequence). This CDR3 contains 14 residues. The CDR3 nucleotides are TGTGCCTCGTCTTGGACAGGGGGCACAGATACGCAGTATTTT. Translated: CASSWTGGTDTQYF.

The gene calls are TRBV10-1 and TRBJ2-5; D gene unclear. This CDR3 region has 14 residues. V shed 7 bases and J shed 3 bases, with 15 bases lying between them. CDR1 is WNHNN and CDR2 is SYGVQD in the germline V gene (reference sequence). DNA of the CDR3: TGCGCCAGCATTAACATCCGAGGAGAAGAGACCCAGTACTTC. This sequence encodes CASINIRGEETQYF.

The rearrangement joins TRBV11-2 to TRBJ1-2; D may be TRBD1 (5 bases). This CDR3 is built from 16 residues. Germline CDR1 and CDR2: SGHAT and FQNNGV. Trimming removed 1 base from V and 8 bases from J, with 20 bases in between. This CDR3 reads CASSLGVTGRALGYTF. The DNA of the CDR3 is TGTGCCAGCAGCTTAGGAGTAACAGGAAGGGCGTTAGGCTACACCTTC. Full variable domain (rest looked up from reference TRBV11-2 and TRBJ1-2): EAGVAQSPRYKIIEKRQSVAFWCNPISGHATLYWYQQILGQGPKLLIQFQNNGVVDDSQLPKDRFSAERLKGVDSTLKIQPAKLEDSAVYLCASSLGVTGRALGYTFGSGTRLTVV.

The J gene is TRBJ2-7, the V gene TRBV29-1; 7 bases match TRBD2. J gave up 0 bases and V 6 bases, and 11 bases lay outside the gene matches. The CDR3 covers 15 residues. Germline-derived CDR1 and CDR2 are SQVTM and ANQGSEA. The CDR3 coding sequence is TGCAGCGTCGAACAGCGGGGCCAAAGCTCCTACGAGCAGTACTTC. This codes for CSVEQRGQSSYEQYF.

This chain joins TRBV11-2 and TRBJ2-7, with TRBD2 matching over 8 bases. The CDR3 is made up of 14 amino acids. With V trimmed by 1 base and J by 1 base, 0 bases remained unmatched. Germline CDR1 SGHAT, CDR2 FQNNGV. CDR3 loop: CASSLGLASYEQYF. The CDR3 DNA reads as TGTGCCAGCAGCTTAGGACTAGCGTCCTACGAGCAGTACTTC.

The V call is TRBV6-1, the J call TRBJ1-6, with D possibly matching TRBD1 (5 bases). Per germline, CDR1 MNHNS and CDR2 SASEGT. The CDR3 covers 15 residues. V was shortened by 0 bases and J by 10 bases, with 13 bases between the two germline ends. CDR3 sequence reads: CASSEAHGGNSPLHF. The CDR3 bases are TGTGCCAGCAGTGAAGCCCACGGGGGAAACTCACCCCTCCACTTT.